A selection of T cell receptor beta chains follows, all from one sample in a study of T-cell memory formation after mild COVID-19. TCRdb re-analysed the 5' RACE reads in MiXCR, keeping a single row per CDR3 protein. The top ten clones hold under 15% of a sample with almost 550,000 distinct CDR3 sequences, roughly 20% of them seen once. Sequencing was performed on PBMCs or a T cell subset sorted from them (not recorded which). The receptors here all came from an adult woman who had mild COVID-19 (a few samples of this study predate the infection). Cell type and time point are not known. Each CDR3 is given with its conserved first and last residue. D genes are given only for firm matches. Not every row has a clone size; where given, it reads once, few, many or a size class.

abundance,v_gene,d_gene,len,j_gene,CDR3nt,CDR3aa
-,TRBV24-1,TRBD1,17,TRBJ2-1,TGTGCCACCAGTGATTTCTCCGACAGGGGTTCCTACAATGAGCAGTTCTTC,CATSDFSDRGSYNEQFF
many,TRBV12-3/TRBV12-4,-,15,TRBJ2-1,TGTGCCAGCAGTAGCCGGGACCCCGCCTACAATGAGCAGTTCTTC,CASSSRDPAYNEQFF
-,TRBV6-6,-,14,TRBJ1-2,TGTGCCAGCAGTTACTCCCCCCCCAACTATGGCTACACCTTC,CASSYSPPNYGYTF
-,TRBV7-2,TRBD2,12,TRBJ2-1,TGTGCCAGCAGCTCTACTAGCGGGAGGCTGTTCTTC,CASSSTSGRLFF
few,TRBV6-5,TRBD2,15,TRBJ2-2,TGTGCCAGCAGTGGACTAGCGGGAATTACCGGGGAGCTGTTTTTT,CASSGLAGITGELFF
-,TRBV6-2/TRBV6-3,TRBD1,15,TRBJ1-6,TGTGCCAGCAGTGAAGCCGGGACAGGGCATTCACCCCTCCACTTT,CASSEAGTGHSPLHF
few,TRBV6-5,TRBD1,14,TRBJ2-7,TGTGCCAGCAGTCTCCAACCAGACAGGGCGGTGCAGTACTTC,CASSLQPDRAVQYF
-,TRBV4-1,TRBD1,14,TRBJ2-1,TGCGCCAGCAGCCACGGACAGGGGGTTGATGAGCAGTTCTTC,CASSHGQGVDEQFF
-,TRBV7-2,-,15,TRBJ2-7,TGTGCCACCCAAAGCGGCAGACGACCGCCAAACGAGCAGTACTTC,CATQSGRRPPNEQYF
-,TRBV19,TRBD2,16,TRBJ2-1,TGTGCCAGTAGTCCCCGAGGACTAGCGGGAGCGAGTGATCAGTTCTTC,CASSPRGLAGASDQFF
-,TRBV3-1,TRBD2,15,TRBJ2-7,TGTGCCAGCAGCCACAGCGGGAGGGGCTCCTACGAGCAGTACTTC,CASSHSGRGSYEQYF
-,TRBV7-9,-,14,TRBJ2-4,TGTGCCAGCAGCTTATCAGGACTCCCACACATTCAGTACTTC,CASSLSGLPHIQYF
-,TRBV5-5,-,16,TRBJ1-1,TGTGCCAGCAGCTTGGTGTCGGGGGTCCTGAACACTGAAGCTTTCTTT,CASSLVSGVLNTEAFF
-,TRBV3-1,-,15,TRBJ1-5,TGTGCCAGCAGCCAAGATCTGAAAGAGTATCAGCCCCAGCATTTT,CASSQDLKEYQPQHF
few,TRBV29-1,-,13,TRBJ2-7,TGCAGCGTTGTTCCTAGCAGCTCCTACGAGCAGTACTTC,CSVVPSSSYEQYF